These T cell receptor beta chains were read from a single sample in a study of blood T cell repertoires in COVID-19. Using immunoSEQ multiplex PCR, the repertoire was profiled, and TCRdb retains in-frame clones only, with some absent. The table has approximately 390,000 clones, nearly 90% seen once; the top ten hold roughly 6.8%. The sequenced sample was peripheral blood. The receptors originated from a man aged 18 to 30 with active or convalescent COVID-19. Each CDR3 is given with its conserved first and last residue. D genes are given only for firm matches. Not every row has a clone size; where given, it reads once, few, many or a size class.

CDR3aa	CDR3nt	abundance	j_gene	d_gene	v_gene
CASSLRPTDSNQPQHF	TGCGCCAGCAGCTTGCGGCCGACCGATAGCAATCAGCCCCAGCATTTT	.	TRBJ1-5	.	TRBV4-1
CASSLAGSSGEQYF	TGTGCCAGCAGCTTAGCAGGGTCCTCGGGGGAGCAGTACTTC	once	TRBJ2-7	.	TRBV7-9
CASSLQGTDTQYF	TGTGCCAGCAGCTTACAGGGTACAGATACGCAGTATTTT	.	TRBJ2-3	.	TRBV7-8
CASSLVGNTIYF	TGTGCCAGCAGCTTAGTAGGAAACACCATATATTTT	.	TRBJ1-3	.	TRBV11-2
CASSIAGGGNQPQHF	TGTGCCAGTAGTATAGCGGGGGGCGGCAATCAGCCCCAGCATTTT	once	TRBJ1-5	.	TRBV19
CASSYSSGLYGYTF	TGTGCCAGCAGTTACTCTTCGGGACTCTATGGCTACACCTTC	.	TRBJ1-2	.	TRBV6-5
CASSAGQPQHF	TGTGCCAGCAGCGCCGGGCAGCCCCAGCATTTT	.	TRBJ1-5	.	TRBV2
CASSQEGRSNYGYTF	TGCGCCAGCAGCCAAGAGGGCAGAAGTAACTATGGCTACACCTTC	.	TRBJ1-2	.	TRBV4-1
CASSSLDRDEAFF	TGTGCCAGCTCATCCCTGGACAGAGATGAAGCTTTCTTT	.	TRBJ1-1	.	TRBV18
CASRSRDRGAYEQYF	TGTGCCAGCAGGAGCCGGGACAGGGGAGCGTACGAGCAGTACTTC	.	TRBJ2-7	TRBD1	TRBV6-6
CASSLAPPWSANEKLFF	TGTGCCAGCAGCTTAGCACCCCCATGGTCGGCTAATGAAAAACTGTTTTTT	.	TRBJ1-4	.	TRBV11-2
CASSPGDGVRYEQYF	TGTGCCAGCAGCCCAGGGGACGGGGTTCGTTACGAGCAGTACTTC	.	TRBJ2-7	.	TRBV28
CSASGDRGTNEKLFF	TGCAGTGCTAGTGGAGACAGGGGAACTAATGAAAAACTGTTTTTT	.	TRBJ1-4	TRBD1	TRBV20-1
CASSLRLAGYTGELFF	TGTGCCAGCAGCTTAAGACTAGCGGGTTACACCGGGGAGCTGTTTTTT	.	TRBJ2-2	TRBD2	TRBV7-2
CASSPSTGGLTDTQYF	TGTGCCAGCAGCCCCTCGACAGGGGGCCTGACAGATACGCAGTATTTT	.	TRBJ2-3	TRBD1	TRBV7-3
CATSDRGTGNTIYF	TGTGCCACCAGTGACAGGGGTACTGGAAACACCATATATTTT	.	TRBJ1-3	.	TRBV24-1
CASNLRDSGNTIYF	TGTGCCAGCAATCTCCGGGACTCTGGAAACACCATATATTTT	.	TRBJ1-3	.	TRBV2
CASSMWLADSTDTQYF	TGTGCCAGTAGTATGTGGCTAGCGGATAGCACAGATACGCAGTATTTT	.	TRBJ2-3	TRBD2	TRBV19
CASGGYSYNSPLHF	TGTGCCTCTGGGGGGTACTCCTATAATTCACCCCTCCACTTT	.	TRBJ1-6	.	TRBV28
CASSRGTGGWNSPLHF	TGTGCCAGCAGCCGAGGGACAGGGGGATGGAATTCACCCCTCCACTTT	.	TRBJ1-6	TRBD1	TRBV3-1/TRBV3-2
CASRPSGRGTYEQYF	TGTGCCAGCAGACCGAGCGGGAGAGGGACCTACGAGCAGTACTTC	.	TRBJ2-7	TRBD2	TRBV2
CASSFQARTEAFF	TGTGCCAGCAGCTTTCAGGCTCGCACTGAAGCTTTCTTT	.	TRBJ1-1	.	TRBV7-2
CASRPTSAYYNEQFF	TGTGCCAGCAGACCTACTAGCGCCTACTACAATGAGCAGTTCTTC	.	TRBJ2-1	TRBD2	TRBV28
CASSTIAGGHYEQYF	TGTGCCAGCAGCACGATAGCGGGGGGGCACTACGAGCAGTACTTC	.	TRBJ2-7	TRBD2	TRBV7-2
CASSLSDRPDQPQHF	TGTGCCAGCAGCTTAAGCGACAGGCCGGATCAGCCCCAGCATTTT	.	TRBJ1-5	.	TRBV7-9
CASTPLGAPEKLFF	TGCGCCAGCACCCCTTTGGGGGCGCCTGAAAAACTGTTTTTT	.	TRBJ1-4	.	TRBV4-1
CASSRGRGNYEQYF	TGTGCCAGCAGCCGGGGCAGGGGGAACTACGAGCAGTACTTC	.	TRBJ2-7	TRBD1	TRBV5-5
CATSPNPKWSYGYTF	TGTGCCACCAGCCCTAACCCGAAGTGGTCCTATGGCTACACCTTC	.	TRBJ1-2	.	TRBV15
CASSIEAYSNQPQHF	TGTGCCAGTAGTATTGAGGCCTATAGCAATCAGCCCCAGCATTTT	.	TRBJ1-5	.	TRBV19
CASRGQGAWRGESYEQYF	TGTGCCAGCAGGGGACAGGGGGCTTGGCGGGGAGAATCCTACGAGCAGTACTTC	.	TRBJ2-7	TRBD1	TRBV2
CASSFGRGQNTGELFF	TGCGCCAGCAGCTTTGGGCGGGGTCAGAACACCGGGGAGCTGTTTTTT	.	TRBJ2-2	.	TRBV5-1
CASGDRPLSGNTIYF	TGCGCCAGCGGGGACAGGCCGCTCTCTGGAAACACCATATATTTT	.	TRBJ1-3	TRBD1	TRBV5-1
CAISEGYRDSYGYTF	TGTGCCATCAGTGAAGGCTACAGGGATTCCTATGGCTACACCTTC	.	TRBJ1-2	.	TRBV10-3
CASSHPPGSPEAFF	TGTGCCAGCAGCCACCCCCCAGGGTCGCCTGAAGCTTTCTTT	.	TRBJ1-1	.	TRBV3-1/TRBV3-2
CASSLVPGVATEAFF	TGTGCCAGCAGCTTAGTCCCAGGTGTTGCCACTGAAGCTTTCTTT	.	TRBJ1-1	.	TRBV7-6
CASSLWDRGRGREKLFF	TGCGCCAGCAGCTTGTGGGACAGGGGTCGGGGGCGTGAAAAACTGTTTTTT	once	TRBJ1-4	TRBD1	TRBV5-1
CASSPGPGSNQPQHF	TGTGCCAGCAGCCCGGGTCCTGGGAGCAATCAGCCCCAGCATTTT	few	TRBJ1-5	.	TRBV11-2